Listed below are T cell receptor beta chains from one sample, sequenced in a study of cytomegalovirus exposure and HLA in healthy donors. Clones were sequenced by immunoSEQ multiplex PCR, and TCRdb holds only the in-frame ones, with some missing. The sample consists of under 90,000 clones, approximately 71% of them appearing once. Sequencing was performed on PBMCs. The receptors originated from a man in his forties or fifties in good health and CMV-seronegative. Both conserved end residues are part of each CDR3.

v_gene	j_gene	CDR3aa
TRBV6-6	TRBJ2-7	CASSWDRGEQYF
TRBV6-1	TRBJ2-7	CASSEAPGGEQYF
TRBV7-8	TRBJ2-7	CASSPGWDRYEQYF
TRBV25-1	TRBJ2-3	CASSDFLGTGVPTQYF
TRBV6-4	TRBJ1-1	CASSEGENTEAFF
TRBV27	TRBJ2-7	CASSPSGSHTYEQYF
TRBV27	TRBJ2-7	CATRELTSGRPVSYEQYF
TRBV30	TRBJ2-1	CAWSGTGREQFF
TRBV4-2	TRBJ2-2	CASSQEGLAGGELFF
TRBV29-1	TRBJ1-3	CSVRWTGGNTIYF
TRBV5-1	TRBJ1-4	CASSFGQDEKLFF
TRBV19	TRBJ1-5	CASQEGGLVQPQHF
TRBV4-2	TRBJ2-3	CASSATDQSTDTQYF
TRBV7-2	TRBJ2-7	CASSLRQGPYEQYF
TRBV5-8	TRBJ1-1	CASSSDRDTEAFF
TRBV6-5	TRBJ2-7	CASRSLAPLHEQYF
TRBV6-6	TRBJ1-3	CASSPTVSGNTIYF